This T cell receptor (beta chain) was documented in a study of radiation and T cells in renal cell carcinoma. Study in general: Nephrectomy followed 15 Gy stereotactic body radiation by 4 weeks.

The time point was: baseline pretreatment blood. Treatment indicated: 15 Gy SBRT to primary tumor, nephrectomy 4 weeks later. Serial blood draws occurred at baseline and 2 and 4 weeks post-SBRT. The method was immunoSEQ multiplex PCR; TCRdb's version includes in-frame clones alone and lacks a portion of them. The repertoire has about 49,000 clones, approximately 83% of them found once; the top ten carry roughly a third. With regard to this clone: Its target is not known.

Germline-derived CDR1 and CDR2 are SQVTM and ANQGSEA. The CDR3 spans 12 residues. With V trimmed by 7 bases and J by 2 bases, 5 bases remained unmatched. Points from the study as a whole: In blood, top tumor clones expanded by 2 weeks, shrinking by 4. Baseline intratumoral clonotype presence is unknown without pretreatment biopsies.

This receptor was identified in a woman between 65 and 79 years old with renal cell carcinoma. The material was blood, obtained from a patient whose treatment included radiotherapy and nephrectomy. The chain joins TRBV29-1 to TRBJ2-7, with 7 bases matching TRBD1. CDR3 in amino acids: CSASTGTYEQYF. For the CDR3, the DNA is TGCAGCGCTTCGACAGGGACCTACGAGCAGTACTTC.